The entry below gives a single TCR beta chain sequence along with its context. This clonotype was seen a handful of times. Its target antigen remains unknown. Within one base of it there is no much larger clone, and no base qualities were kept. This entry belongs to a study of blood T cells in healthy people across ages (dated by TCRdb to the mid-2010s). About the study as a whole: In model experiments, roughly one uniquely barcoded TCR beta cDNA molecule per two T cells was captured by template switching. The study measured age-related changes in TCR beta repertoire diversity using deep sequencing normalized with unique cDNA molecular identifiers. The donors were split into four age groups: young (average 16 years), middle-aged (more than 35), aged (roughly 60) and long-lived (about 74). The study analyzed two additional independent replicas of 1 million unique cDNA reads from the same blood draw for two donors, one aged 18 to 30 and one aged 80 or older.

Findings and caveats that apply to the study as a whole: Observed TCR beta diversity per million T cells fell roughly linearly with age, and a significant reduction was already apparent by age around 40. There was a strong correlation between observed TCR beta diversity and the percentage of naive T cells measured by flow cytometry. Donor CMV infection status was unknown, potentially confounding age-related changes in expanded clonotypes. The long-lived group showed more naive CD4+ T cells, fewer expanded clones and increased TCR diversity than the aged group, suggesting age selection. Since profiling was done on bulk unsorted PBMCs, naive and antigen-experienced compartments could not be conclusively compared. Estimates of total diversity based on one million sequenced T cells were regarded as lower bounds and as underestimates.

The 39 donors, aged roughly 6 to 95 years, were systemically healthy Caucasian individuals from Russia. About 10 milliliters of peripheral blood were collected from each donor into EDTA-treated Vacutainer tubes. Ficoll-Paque density-gradient centrifugation was used to isolate PBMCs, with at least 7 million per sample. Total RNA was extracted from PBMCs with Trizol reagent, with at least 5 micrograms obtained per sample. Naive CD45RAhigh/CD27high T cell percentages were measured by flow cytometry on a PBMC aliquot from every donor. The library was built by means of 5' RACE. Sequencing took place on an Illumina HiSeq 2500. A second PCR of about 6 to 12 cycles was run with a J-beta primer mix and a sample-barcoded 5' primer. Each TCR beta cDNA molecule received a unique molecular identifier from a template-switch 5' adaptor carrying 12 random nucleotides. Each sample yielded at least 2.5 million CDR3-containing paired-end reads. All of the RNA was converted into first-strand cDNA using the Mint cDNA synthesis kit, with a TRBC-specific oligonucleotide serving as the primer. Following uracil-DNA glycosylase treatment, a first 18-cycle PCR with universal primers M1SS and BC2_uni_R was performed on all cDNA. As for the original processing: Each sample was normalized by randomly selecting 1 million high-quality reads, each carrying a distinct molecular identifier. Instead of being binned into consensus sequences, reads with shared molecular identifiers were discarded. MiTCR, run with a Q25 quality threshold and the strictest error-elimination algorithm, handled CDR3 identification, clonotype clustering and error correction. Lower-bound total TCR beta diversity was estimated with a nonparametric unseen species model using Euler transformation. The public sequencing data were trimmed at Q25 with fastp and processed into clonotypes with MiXCR by TCRdb, which kept only in-frame beta chains. Identical CDR3 proteins give one entry, which carries the most common genes and DNA. In this record, the V and J calls reflect TCRdb's handling and not the investigators' own analysis. The sample contains around 990,000 distinct CDR3 sequences, less than 25% of them found a single time. The ten largest clones represent approximately 0.7% of the sample.

The CDR3 starts with the cysteine, ends with the phenylalanine, and has 14 residues. The retained sequence is limited to the CDR3, 42 bases, with the frame set at the first base. For this chain, trimming is 4 bases at the V end and 0 bases at the J end, and the number of junction bases without a gene match is 2. The germline V gene supplies CDR1 SQVTM and CDR2 ANQGSEA. This sample also belongs to another study, concerning T cells of mothers and their children. Taken from the second paper: Nine systemically healthy Caucasian individuals served as donors, namely three mothers together with their six children. cDNA synthesis used all of the extracted RNA, with 1.5 ug of RNA in each 15 ul reaction. In the second PCR, sample barcodes and 2-4 random nucleotides were introduced via the M1S primer. Over 9 million TCR beta CDR3 reads came from each mother, compared with several million reads from each child. TCR recombination output is similarly shaped by thymic selection in related and unrelated pairs, with a minor effect exerted by inherited differences. Related mother-child pairs always showed normalized repertoire overlap that was slightly higher than in unrelated mother-child pairs, though the difference was never significant. Persistent microchimeric T cell clones were not detected, at a sensitivity of 95 to 100 clones per million clonotypes. In the study, deep NGS was used to compare the TCR beta repertoires of mothers and children, and features distinguishing related mother-child pairs from unrelated individuals were sought. Mothers averaged approximately 40 +/- 4 years of age and children averaged about 10 +/- 4 years. After adapter ligation was performed with NEBNext reagents, the libraries were sequenced on an Illumina HiSeq 2000 with 100+100 nt paired-end reads. To prevent cross-contamination, the mother and child libraries were prepared one month apart and sequenced in separate runs. For each donor, somewhere between 500,000 and 2,000,000 distinct TCR beta clonotypes were identified. Naive TCR beta clonotypes were estimated from low-frequency clonotypes matched to each donor's FACS-determined naive share, without sorting.

The receptor was derived from a girl aged 2 to 9 in good health. The chain links TRBV29-1 with TRBJ2-1; 8 central nucleotides agree with TRBD2. The specimen was blood. The sequence in DNA is TGCAGCGTTGTTCTAGCGGGCTCCTACAATGAGCAGTTCTTC. It translates to CSVVLAGSYNEQFF.